The subject of this entry is one T cell receptor (beta chain). The V segment lost 0 bases and the J segment 7 bases; nucleotides outside the gene matches: 7. Per germline, CDR1 SGHNT and CDR2 YYREEE (reference sequence). CDR3 length: 14 residues. TCRdb's table, derived via immunoSEQ multiplex PCR, lists solely in-frame clones and lacks some. The data contain 30,000 to 35,000 clones, roughly 89% of them seen just once; the ten biggest clones take up 7% to 10%. This specimen belongs to a study of OX40 agonist ivuxolimab in advanced cancers. The material sequenced was CD4+ or CD8+ T cells sorted from blood, taken in a trial of the OX40 agonist ivuxolimab. This TCR was recovered from an adult with an advanced solid tumor such as melanoma, head and neck, liver or kidney cancer. The chain has TRBV5-4 and TRBJ2-7; TRBD2 agrees at 7 bases. CDR3 DNA: TGTGCCAGCAGCTTGGCCATCTCCGGGGGGGAGCAGTACTTC. Protein product: CASSLAISGGEQYF.